This T cell receptor (beta chain) was captured by sequencing in a study of monozygotic twins with inflammatory bowel disease. The CDR3 contains 18 residues. cDNA synthesis was performed in eight separate reactions for each sample. TCRdb re-analyzed the 5' RACE reads; it lists each CDR3 protein once, without DNA. The sample totals about 210,000 distinct CDR3 sequences. The specimen sequenced was blood. The receptor was derived from a human donor with ulcerative colitis or Crohn's disease, or a healthy co-twin of an affected twin (not recorded which). The chain couples TRBV21-1 to TRBJ2-7; absent DNA, TCRdb's TRBD1 call cannot be checked. TRBV21-1 is described as a pseudogene. This CDR3 is CASSQSVELGGRWYEQYF.